In this sample, the clone carrying this T cell receptor (beta chain) turned up a few times. PCR was performed a second time for about 7 to 11 cycles using a sample-barcoded 5' primer and a J-beta primer mix. From the 5' RACE reads, TCRdb called clonotypes with MiXCR, one entry per CDR3 protein. The table lists about 680,000 distinct CDR3 sequences, 49% of them singletons. The sample originates from a study of blood T cells in healthy people across ages. The ends were cut back, 1 base at V and 4 bases at J, with 11 bases in the middle. From germline, CDR1 is SGHTA and CDR2 FQGNSA. The CDR3 runs to 14 residues.

The sample was blood. The TCR was taken from a woman in her sixties or seventies in good health. The chain uses TRBV7-2 and TRBJ2-7; D uncertain. The CDR3 reads CASSLGQTWYEQYF. Here the CDR3 DNA reads TGTGCCAGCAGCTTAGGCCAGACATGGTACGAGCAGTACTTC. The full variable domain, with the rest looked up from reference TRBV7-2 and TRBJ2-7, is GAGVSQSPSNKVTEKGKDVELRCDPISGHTALYWYRQSLGQGLEFLIYFQGNSAPDKSGLPSDRFSAERTGGSVSTLTIQRTQQEDSAVYLCASSLGQTWYEQYFGPGTRLTVT.